Below, 6 T cell receptor beta chains from the same sample are listed, as sequenced in a study of response to subunit inactivated influenza vaccine. TCRdb analysed the RT-PCR reads with MiXCR anew, one entry per CDR3 protein. Of approximately 700,000 distinct CDR3 sequences detected, less than 20% appear once; the ten largest clones hold around a tenth. Sequencing was performed on PBMCs from blood, taken roughly 12 days after vaccination. All receptors come from a man aged 45 to 65 who received an inactivated influenza vaccine.

This clonotype occurred many times. The chain couples TRBV5-5 to TRBJ1-5, with D maybe TRBD1 (5 bases). Trimming took 2 bases from V and 3 from J, leaving 15 bases between them. The CDR3 has 16 residues. In germline, CDR1 is SGHKS, CDR2 YYEKEE (reference sequence). CDR3 residues: CASSLLGGADNQPQHF. The CDR3 coding sequence is TGTGCCAGCAGCTTACTGGGAGGGGCGGACAATCAGCCCCAGCATTTT.

The chain combines TRBV10-3 with TRBJ1-2; D not certain. The CDR3 runs to 12 residues. V was cut by 4 bases and J by 3 bases, with 6 bases left in between. Germline V gives CDR1 ENHRY, CDR2 SYGVKD. CDR3 nucleotide sequence: TGTGCCATCAGTGGGCAGGACTATGGCTACACCTTC. It is translated as CAISGQDYGYTF.

This chain connects TRBV6-5 to TRBJ1-1; 9 positions agree with TRBD1. The germline V gene has CDR1 MNHEY and CDR2 SVGAGI. The CDR3 runs 15 residues. Trimming removed 2 bases from V and 3 bases from J; junction bases left unmatched: 4. CDR3: CASSYGTGSDTEAFF. CDR3 nucleotide sequence: TGTGCCAGCAGTTACGGGACAGGGAGCGACACTGAAGCTTTCTTT.

This clonotype was seen at least ten times. CDR3 residues: CASSTVGTSGRGELFF. CDR3 bases: TGTGCCAGTAGTACTGTTGGGACTAGCGGGCGTGGGGAGCTGTTTTTT. The gene calls are TRBV19 and TRBJ2-2; 12 nucleotides align to TRBD2. The CDR3 runs 16 residues. Trimming cost V 4 bases and J 8 bases; bases outside gene matches: 8. Germline V gene sequence: CDR1 LNHDA, CDR2 SQIVND (reference sequence).

There are many counts of this clonotype. V usage is TRBV12-3 or TRBV12-4 and J usage is TRBJ1-3, with unresolved D. V lost 6 bases to trimming and J lost 0 bases, with 9 bases between them. CDR3 length: 14 amino acids. In nucleotides, the CDR3 is TGTGCCAGCAGCCTAGCCCTCTCTGGAAACACCATATATTTT. Its protein product is CASSLALSGNTIYF.

J is TRBJ2-5 and V is TRBV6-5; 9 bases line up with TRBD1. CDR1 MNHEY and CDR2 SVGAGI come from the germline V gene. With 2 bases clipped from V and 5 bases from J, the junction kept 6 bases outside the gene matches. The CDR3 totals 15 residues. CDR3 sequence: CASSYQDRGYETQYF. DNA for the CDR3: TGTGCCAGCAGTTACCAGGACAGGGGCTACGAGACCCAGTACTTC.